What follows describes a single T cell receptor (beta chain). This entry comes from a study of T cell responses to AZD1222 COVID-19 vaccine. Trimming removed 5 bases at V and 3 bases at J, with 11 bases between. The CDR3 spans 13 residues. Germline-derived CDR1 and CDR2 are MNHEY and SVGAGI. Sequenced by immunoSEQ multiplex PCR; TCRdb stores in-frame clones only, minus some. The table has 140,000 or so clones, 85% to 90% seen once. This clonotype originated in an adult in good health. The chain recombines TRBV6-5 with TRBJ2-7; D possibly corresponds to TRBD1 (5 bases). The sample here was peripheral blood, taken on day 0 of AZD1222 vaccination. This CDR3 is CASSSPGLYEQYF. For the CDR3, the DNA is TGTGCCAGCAGTAGCCCAGGGCTCTACGAGCAGTACTTC.